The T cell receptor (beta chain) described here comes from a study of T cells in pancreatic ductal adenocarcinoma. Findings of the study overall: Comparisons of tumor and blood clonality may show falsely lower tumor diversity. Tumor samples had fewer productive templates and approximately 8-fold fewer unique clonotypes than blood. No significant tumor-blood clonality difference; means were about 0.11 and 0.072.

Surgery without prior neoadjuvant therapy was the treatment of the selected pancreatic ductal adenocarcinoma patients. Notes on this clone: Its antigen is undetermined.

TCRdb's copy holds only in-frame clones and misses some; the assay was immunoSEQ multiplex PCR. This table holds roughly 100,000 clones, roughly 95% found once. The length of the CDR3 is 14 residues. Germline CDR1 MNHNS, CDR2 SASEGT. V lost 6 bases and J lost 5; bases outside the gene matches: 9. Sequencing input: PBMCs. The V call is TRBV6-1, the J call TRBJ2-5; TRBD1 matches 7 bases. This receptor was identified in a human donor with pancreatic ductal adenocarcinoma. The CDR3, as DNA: TGTGCCAGCAGACCAAGCAGGGGGACGGAGACCCAGTACTTC. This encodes CASRPSRGTETQYF.